The rows below give T cell receptor beta chains drawn from one sample of a study of blood T cell repertoires in COVID-19. Produced via immunoSEQ multiplex PCR; TCRdb's table is partial and in-frame only. The data show approximately 350,000 clones, about 90% seen once. The specimen sequenced was peripheral blood. These receptor sequences come from a woman in her sixties or seventies with COVID-19, enrolled during active disease. Each CDR3 is given with its conserved first and last residue. A D gene is named only where the DNA matches it firmly. The size of a clone is reported for some rows only, either as once, few or many, or as a class for expanded clones.

d_call: TRBD1
j_call: TRBJ2-7
clone_size: -
v_call: TRBV5-8
cdr3_aa: CASSYRQGWYEQYF
cdr3_nt: TGTGCCAGCAGCTACCGACAGGGCTGGTACGAGCAGTACTTC

d_call: TRBD1
j_call: TRBJ2-3
clone_size: once
v_call: TRBV5-6
cdr3_aa: CASRPGQTDTQYF
cdr3_nt: TGTGCCAGCAGGCCGGGACAGACAGATACGCAGTATTTT

d_call: TRBD1
j_call: TRBJ1-6
clone_size: once
v_call: TRBV10-3
cdr3_aa: CAIRTGDSPLHF
cdr3_nt: TGTGCCATCAGGACAGGGGATTCACCCCTCCACTTT

d_call: -
j_call: TRBJ2-1
clone_size: -
v_call: TRBV30
cdr3_aa: CAWTKFTGIHNEQFF
cdr3_nt: TGTGCCTGGACCAAGTTTACAGGGATCCACAATGAGCAGTTCTTC

d_call: -
j_call: TRBJ2-7
clone_size: once
v_call: TRBV21-1
cdr3_aa: CASSKLLVTLLQF
cdr3_nt: TGTGCCAGCAGCAAACTGTTGGTGACTCTACTCCAATTC

d_call: TRBD2
j_call: TRBJ2-1
clone_size: -
v_call: TRBV2
cdr3_aa: CASTTGEGSEQFF
cdr3_nt: TGTGCCAGCACCACGGGGGAGGGCTCTGAGCAGTTCTTC

d_call: -
j_call: TRBJ2-3
clone_size: few
v_call: TRBV9
cdr3_aa: CASSPNSAGGADTQYF
cdr3_nt: TGTGCCAGCTCGCCCAATTCAGCCGGAGGTGCAGATACGCAGTATTTT

d_call: TRBD2
j_call: TRBJ2-3
clone_size: -
v_call: TRBV5-1
cdr3_aa: CASSPTGGAGADTQYF
cdr3_nt: TGCGCCAGCAGCCCCACGGGGGGGGCCGGGGCAGATACGCAGTATTTT

d_call: TRBD1
j_call: TRBJ1-2
clone_size: -
v_call: TRBV28
cdr3_aa: CASSSPTPGQVSLGYTF
cdr3_nt: TGTGCCAGCAGTTCTCCCACTCCGGGACAGGTTTCTTTAGGCTACACCTTC

d_call: -
j_call: TRBJ2-5
clone_size: -
v_call: TRBV30
cdr3_aa: CAWSRSPETQYF
cdr3_nt: TGTGCCTGGAGCCGTTCCCCAGAGACCCAGTACTTC

d_call: -
j_call: TRBJ1-1
clone_size: -
v_call: TRBV19
cdr3_aa: CASSIYRESTEAFF
cdr3_nt: TGTGCCAGTAGTATATACAGGGAAAGTACTGAAGCTTTCTTT

d_call: -
j_call: TRBJ2-2
clone_size: -
v_call: TRBV10-3
cdr3_aa: CAIGSRDTGELFF
cdr3_nt: TGTGCCATCGGAAGCAGGGACACCGGGGAGCTGTTTTTT

d_call: -
j_call: TRBJ1-3
clone_size: -
v_call: TRBV19
cdr3_aa: CASRRQFYSGNTIYF
cdr3_nt: TGTGCCAGTAGGAGACAGTTCTACTCTGGAAACACCATATATTTT

d_call: -
j_call: TRBJ2-5
clone_size: -
v_call: TRBV23-1
cdr3_aa: CASSQSGGETQYF
cdr3_nt: TGCGCCAGCAGTCAATCGGGGGGAGAGACCCAGTACTTC

d_call: -
j_call: TRBJ1-1
clone_size: -
v_call: TRBV7-8
cdr3_aa: CASSPERGGYTEAFF
cdr3_nt: TGTGCCAGCAGCCCAGAACGGGGTGGCTACACTGAAGCTTTCTTT

d_call: -
j_call: TRBJ1-3
clone_size: -
v_call: TRBV24-1
cdr3_aa: CATSLRGHWGYSGNTIYF
cdr3_nt: TGTGCCACCAGCCTCAGGGGACACTGGGGTTATTCTGGAAACACCATATATTTT

d_call: TRBD1
j_call: TRBJ1-1
clone_size: -
v_call: TRBV3-1/TRBV3-2
cdr3_aa: CASLSRGHGTEAFF
cdr3_nt: TGTGCCAGCCTTTCTAGGGGGCATGGCACTGAAGCTTTCTTT

d_call: TRBD1
j_call: TRBJ1-6
clone_size: -
v_call: TRBV9
cdr3_aa: CASSPRGDRAGKSPLHF
cdr3_nt: TGTGCCAGCAGCCCAAGAGGGGACAGGGCTGGGAAATCACCCCTCCACTTT

d_call: -
j_call: TRBJ2-7
clone_size: few
v_call: TRBV15
cdr3_aa: CATIRGKVGEQYF
cdr3_nt: TGTGCCACCATCCGGGGTAAAGTGGGGGAGCAGTACTTC

d_call: -
j_call: TRBJ1-2
clone_size: -
v_call: TRBV5-1
cdr3_aa: CASSRGTAYGYTF
cdr3_nt: TGCGCCAGCAGCCGGGGGACGGCCTATGGCTACACCTTC

d_call: -
j_call: TRBJ1-4
clone_size: -
v_call: TRBV27
cdr3_aa: CASRSPGSREKLFF
cdr3_nt: TGTGCCAGCCGGTCCCCGGGGTCACGCGAAAAACTGTTTTTT

d_call: -
j_call: TRBJ1-2
clone_size: few
v_call: TRBV5-5
cdr3_aa: CASSLEEPGTNYGYTF
cdr3_nt: TGTGCCAGCAGCTTGGAAGAACCAGGGACTAACTATGGCTACACCTTC

d_call: -
j_call: TRBJ1-5
clone_size: -
v_call: TRBV15
cdr3_aa: CATSRQAGQPQHF
cdr3_nt: TGTGCCACCAGTAGACAGGCGGGTCAGCCCCAGCATTTT

d_call: -
j_call: TRBJ2-5
clone_size: -
v_call: TRBV15
cdr3_aa: CATSRGAELGQETQYF
cdr3_nt: TGTGCCACCAGCAGAGGTGCGGAACTAGGCCAAGAGACCCAGTACTTC

d_call: TRBD2
j_call: TRBJ2-3
clone_size: -
v_call: TRBV5-1
cdr3_aa: CASSLGASGGQSTDTQYF
cdr3_nt: TGCGCCAGCAGCTTGGGTGCTAGCGGGGGGCAAAGCACAGATACGCAGTATTTT

d_call: TRBD1
j_call: TRBJ2-5
clone_size: -
v_call: TRBV9
cdr3_aa: CASSTAGGLETQYF
cdr3_nt: TGTGCCAGCAGCACCGCAGGGGGCCTAGAGACCCAGTACTTC

d_call: -
j_call: TRBJ2-3
clone_size: -
v_call: TRBV5-6
cdr3_aa: CASSPLGAGIQYF
cdr3_nt: TGTGCCAGCAGCCCCCTCGGGGCGGGGATTCAGTATTTT

d_call: -
j_call: TRBJ1-1
clone_size: -
v_call: TRBV9
cdr3_aa: CASSPEGTEAFF
cdr3_nt: TGTGCCAGCAGCCCCGAGGGCACTGAAGCTTTCTTT

d_call: TRBD1
j_call: TRBJ1-4
clone_size: -
v_call: TRBV5-1
cdr3_aa: CASSLGLQGREKLFF
cdr3_nt: TGCGCCAGCAGCTTGGGTTTACAGGGGAGGGAAAAACTGTTTTTT

d_call: TRBD2
j_call: TRBJ2-1
clone_size: -
v_call: TRBV7-2
cdr3_aa: CASSLDGLAVSYNEQFF
cdr3_nt: TGTGCCAGCAGCTTAGACGGACTAGCGGTTAGCTACAATGAGCAGTTCTTC

d_call: -
j_call: TRBJ2-7
clone_size: -
v_call: TRBV23-1
cdr3_aa: CASKGAEQYF
cdr3_nt: TGCGCCAGCAAAGGGGCCGAGCAGTACTTC

d_call: TRBD1
j_call: TRBJ2-7
clone_size: few
v_call: TRBV24-1
cdr3_aa: CANRDRLPF
cdr3_nt: TGTGCCAACCGGGACAGGCTCCCCTTC

d_call: TRBD1
j_call: TRBJ2-3
clone_size: -
v_call: TRBV30
cdr3_aa: CAWSPDRTDTQYF
cdr3_nt: TGTGCCTGGAGTCCGGACAGGACAGATACGCAGTATTTT

d_call: -
j_call: TRBJ2-1
clone_size: -
v_call: TRBV7-2
cdr3_aa: CASSLAGREQFF
cdr3_nt: TGTGCCAGCAGCTTAGCGGGCCGGGAGCAGTTCTTC

d_call: TRBD2
j_call: TRBJ2-3
clone_size: -
v_call: TRBV4-1
cdr3_aa: CARTSGGAAADTQYF
cdr3_nt: TGCGCCAGAACTAGCGGGGGGGCCGCGGCAGATACGCAGTATTTT

d_call: -
j_call: TRBJ1-4
clone_size: -
v_call: TRBV3-1/TRBV3-2
cdr3_aa: CASSQGGQYTEKLFF
cdr3_nt: TGTGCCAGCAGCCAAGGGGGGCAGTATACTGAAAAACTGTTTTTT

d_call: TRBD2
j_call: TRBJ2-3
clone_size: -
v_call: TRBV27
cdr3_aa: CASSLSQRGGDTQYF
cdr3_nt: TGTGCCAGCAGTTTATCACAGCGGGGGGGAGATACGCAGTATTTT

d_call: -
j_call: TRBJ1-1
clone_size: -
v_call: TRBV11-2
cdr3_aa: CASTVSYQNTEAFF
cdr3_nt: TGTGCCAGCACGGTAAGCTATCAGAACACTGAAGCTTTCTTT

d_call: TRBD1
j_call: TRBJ2-7
clone_size: -
v_call: TRBV18
cdr3_aa: CASSPKNRGPGYEQYF
cdr3_nt: TGTGCCAGCTCACCGAAAAACAGGGGGCCAGGCTACGAGCAGTACTTC

d_call: -
j_call: TRBJ2-2
clone_size: -
v_call: TRBV27
cdr3_aa: CASQSGSLRTGELFF
cdr3_nt: TGTGCCAGCCAATCGGGGTCGCTACGAACCGGGGAGCTGTTTTTT

d_call: -
j_call: TRBJ1-3
clone_size: -
v_call: TRBV3-1/TRBV3-2
cdr3_aa: CASSPPRGRVGNTIYF
cdr3_nt: TGTGCCAGCAGCCCCCCTAGGGGCAGGGTTGGAAACACCATATATTTT

d_call: -
j_call: TRBJ2-7
clone_size: -
v_call: TRBV21-1
cdr3_aa: CASRNRVREQYF
cdr3_nt: TGTGCCAGCAGGAACAGGGTCCGCGAGCAGTACTTC

d_call: -
j_call: TRBJ1-3
clone_size: -
v_call: TRBV10-3
cdr3_aa: CAISESGGRNTIYF
cdr3_nt: TGTGCCATCAGTGAGTCCGGGGGGCGAAACACCATATATTTT

d_call: -
j_call: TRBJ1-6
clone_size: -
v_call: TRBV12-2
cdr3_aa: CASRLGGARSPLHF
cdr3_nt: TGTGCAAGTCGCTTAGGGGGCGCCAGATCACCCCTCCACTTT